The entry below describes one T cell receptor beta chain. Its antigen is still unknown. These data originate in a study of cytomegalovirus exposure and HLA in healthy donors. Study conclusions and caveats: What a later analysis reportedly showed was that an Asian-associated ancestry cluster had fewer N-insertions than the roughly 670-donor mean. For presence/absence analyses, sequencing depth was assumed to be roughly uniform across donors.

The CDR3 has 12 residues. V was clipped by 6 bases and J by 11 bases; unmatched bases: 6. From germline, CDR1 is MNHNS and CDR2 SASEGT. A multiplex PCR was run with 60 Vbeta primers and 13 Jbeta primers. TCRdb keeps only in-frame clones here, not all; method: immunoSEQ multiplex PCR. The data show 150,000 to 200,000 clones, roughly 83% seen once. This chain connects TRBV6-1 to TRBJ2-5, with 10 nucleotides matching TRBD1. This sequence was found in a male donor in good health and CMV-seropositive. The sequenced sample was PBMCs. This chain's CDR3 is CASSADRGEQYF. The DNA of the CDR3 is TGTGCCAGCAGCGCGGACAGGGGGGAGCAGTACTTC.